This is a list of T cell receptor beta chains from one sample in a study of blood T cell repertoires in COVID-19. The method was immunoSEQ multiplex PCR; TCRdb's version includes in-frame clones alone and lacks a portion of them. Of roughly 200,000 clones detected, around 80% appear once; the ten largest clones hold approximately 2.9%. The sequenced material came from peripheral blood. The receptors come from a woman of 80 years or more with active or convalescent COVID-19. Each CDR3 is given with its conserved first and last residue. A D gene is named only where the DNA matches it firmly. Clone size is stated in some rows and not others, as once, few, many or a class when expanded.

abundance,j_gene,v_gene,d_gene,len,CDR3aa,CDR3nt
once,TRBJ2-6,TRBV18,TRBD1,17,CASSSGTGGSGANVLTF,TGTGCCAGCTCATCGGGGACAGGGGGCTCTGGGGCCAACGTCCTGACTTTC
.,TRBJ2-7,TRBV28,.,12,CASSLGTREQYF,TGTGCCAGCAGTTTGGGGACTCGCGAGCAGTACTTC
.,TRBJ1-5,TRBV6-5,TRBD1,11,CASSRGRPSHF,TGTGCCAGCAGCAGGGGGCGGCCCTCGCATTTT
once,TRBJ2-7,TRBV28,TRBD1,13,CASSGQATYEQYF,TGTGCCAGCTCCGGACAGGCGACATACGAGCAGTACTTC
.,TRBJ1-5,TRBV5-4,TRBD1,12,CASSSQGTPQHF,TGTGCCAGCAGCTCACAGGGGACGCCCCAGCATTTT
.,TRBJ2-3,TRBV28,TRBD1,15,CASSPGQGPTDTQYF,TGTGCCAGCAGTCCGGGACAGGGACCAACAGATACGCAGTATTTT
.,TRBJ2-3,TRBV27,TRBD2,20,CASSLLWTSGGPGGTDTQYF,TGTGCCAGCAGTCTCCTCTGGACTAGCGGGGGCCCTGGAGGCACAGATACGCAGTATTTT
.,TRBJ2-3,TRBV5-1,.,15,CASSSRGASTDTQYF,TGCGCCAGCAGCTCCAGGGGGGCTAGCACAGATACGCAGTATTTT
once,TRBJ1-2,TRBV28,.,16,CASSQFIDGDNYGYTF,TGTGCCAGCAGCCAATTCATAGACGGAGACAACTATGGCTACACCTTC
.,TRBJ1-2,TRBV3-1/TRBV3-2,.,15,CASSPGPGGAYGYTF,TGTGCCAGCAGCCCTGGTCCGGGGGGCGCCTATGGCTACACCTTC
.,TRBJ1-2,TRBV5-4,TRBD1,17,CASSSPYGTGGINGYTF,TGTGCCAGCAGCTCTCCATACGGGACAGGGGGGATTAATGGCTACACCTTC
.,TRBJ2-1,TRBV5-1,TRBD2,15,CASSLVRGSGNEQFF,TGCGCCAGCAGCTTGGTGCGGGGGTCCGGCAATGAGCAGTTCTTC
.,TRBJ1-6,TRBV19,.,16,CASSIGGNLGNSPLHF,TGTGCCAGTAGTATCGGGGGGAACTTGGGTAATTCACCCCTCCACTTT
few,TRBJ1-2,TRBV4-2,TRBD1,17,CASSQDRGQGAYYGYTF,TGTGCCAGCAGCCAAGATAGAGGACAGGGCGCATACTATGGCTACACCTTC
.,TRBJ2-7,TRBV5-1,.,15,CASSLGWTSSYEQYF,TGCGCCAGCAGCTTGGGCTGGACAAGTTCCTACGAGCAGTACTTC
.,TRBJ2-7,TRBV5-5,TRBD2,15,CASSRSGGASYEQYF,TGTGCCAGCAGCCGATCCGGGGGGGCTTCCTACGAGCAGTACTTC
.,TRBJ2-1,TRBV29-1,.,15,CSVERAGQIYNEQFF,TGCAGCGTCGAACGTGCGGGACAGATATACAATGAGCAGTTCTTC
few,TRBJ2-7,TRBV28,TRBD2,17,CASSLFGLATSSYEQYF,TGTGCCAGCAGTTTGTTCGGACTAGCGACGAGCTCCTACGAGCAGTACTTC
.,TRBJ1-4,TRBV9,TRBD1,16,CASSARQGLQDEKLFF,TGTGCCAGCAGCGCGCGACAGGGGTTGCAGGATGAAAAACTGTTTTTT
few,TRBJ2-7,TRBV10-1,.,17,CASSGGKGPGESYEQYF,TGCGCCAGCAGTGGGGGGAAGGGTCCGGGAGAGTCCTACGAGCAGTACTTC
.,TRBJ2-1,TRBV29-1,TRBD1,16,CSVEGGDRDPYNEQFF,TGCAGCGTTGAGGGGGGGGACAGGGACCCCTACAATGAGCAGTTCTTC
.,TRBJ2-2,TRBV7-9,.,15,CASSPRTPVTGELFF,TGTGCCAGCAGCCCCCGGACACCGGTCACCGGGGAGCTGTTTTTT
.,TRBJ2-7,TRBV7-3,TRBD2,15,CASSRGTSGGYEQYF,TGTGCCAGCAGCCGGGGCACCAGCGGGGGCTACGAGCAGTACTTC
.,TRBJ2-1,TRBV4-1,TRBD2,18,CASSQGLAGKHSYNEQFF,TGCGCCAGCAGCCAAGGACTAGCGGGGAAGCACTCCTACAATGAGCAGTTCTTC
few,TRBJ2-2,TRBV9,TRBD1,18,CASSLTGQGAGITGELFF,TGTGCCAGCAGCCTTACGGGCCAGGGGGCGGGCATAACCGGGGAGCTGTTTTTT
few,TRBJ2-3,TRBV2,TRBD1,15,CASRPGQEVKDTQYF,TGTGCCAGCCGCCCGGGACAGGAGGTAAAAGATACGCAGTATTTT
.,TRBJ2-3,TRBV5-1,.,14,CASSSRLLADTQYF,TGCGCCAGCAGCTCGCGCCTGCTGGCAGATACGCAGTATTTT
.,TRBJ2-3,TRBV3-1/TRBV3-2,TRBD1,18,CASSQQDRVFSSTDTQYF,TGTGCCAGCAGCCAACAAGACAGGGTATTTTCTAGCACAGATACGCAGTATTTT
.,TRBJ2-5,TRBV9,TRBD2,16,CASSETTSGHTGTQYF,TGTGCCAGCAGCGAGACGACTAGCGGGCACACGGGTACCCAGTACTTC
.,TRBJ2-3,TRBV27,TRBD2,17,CASSLRGLGFLTDTQYF,TGTGCCAGCAGTTTGCGGGGACTAGGCTTTTTGACAGATACGCAGTATTTT
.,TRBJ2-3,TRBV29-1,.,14,CSADTGLSTDTQYF,TGCAGCGCTGACACAGGGCTTAGTACAGATACGCAGTATTTT
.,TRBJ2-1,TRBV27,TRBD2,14,CASGTSGGANEQFF,TGTGCCAGCGGCACTAGCGGGGGGGCCAATGAGCAGTTCTTC
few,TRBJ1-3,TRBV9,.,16,CASSVDGAYSGNTIYF,TGTGCCAGCAGCGTAGATGGGGCTTACTCTGGAAACACCATATATTTT
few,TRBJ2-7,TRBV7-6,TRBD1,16,CASSPMTGEYTYEQYF,TGTGCCAGCAGCCCCATGACAGGGGAGTATACCTACGAGCAGTACTTC
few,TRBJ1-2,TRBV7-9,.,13,CASNAGSVYGYTF,TGTGCCAGCAACGCAGGGTCTGTCTATGGCTACACCTTC
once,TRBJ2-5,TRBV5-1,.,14,CASSLTGGYETQYF,TGCGCCAGCAGCTTGACAGGTGGATACGAGACCCAGTACTTC
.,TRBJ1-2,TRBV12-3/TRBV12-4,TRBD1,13,CASSLDRGLSYTF,TGTGCCAGCAGCCTCGACAGGGGTTTAAGCTACACCTTC
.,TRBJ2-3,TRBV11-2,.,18,CASSLAGSLYSSTDTQYF,TGTGCCAGCAGCTTAGCAGGTAGTCTCTACTCTAGCACAGATACGCAGTATTTT
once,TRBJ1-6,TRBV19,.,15,CASRAGSSYNSPLHF,TGTGCCAGTAGAGCGGGGAGCTCCTATAATTCACCCCTCCACTTT